The 8 T cell receptor beta chains below come from one sample, sequenced in a study of blood T cells in healthy people across ages. Combining a sample-barcoded 5' primer with a J-beta primer mix, a second PCR ran for roughly 7 to 11 cycles. TCRdb independently ran MiXCR on the 5' RACE reads; one entry per CDR3 protein. The table has hundreds of thousands of distinct CDR3 sequences, roughly 26% seen once. Sequencing input: blood. These receptors came from a woman over 75 in good health.

The rearrangement links TRBV7-2 to TRBJ2-1, with D perhaps matching TRBD1 (5 bases). V was cut by 5 bases and J by 7 bases, with 9 bases left in between. Germline V gene lookup returns CDR1 SGHTA and CDR2 FQGNSA. The CDR3 has 12 amino acids. CDR3 in amino acids: CASSPKGNEQFF. Written as DNA, the CDR3 is TGTGCCAGCAGCCCGAAGGGGAATGAGCAGTTCTTC. The variable domain in full, completed from reference TRBV7-2 and TRBJ2-1, reads GAGVSQSPSNKVTEKGKDVELRCDPISGHTALYWYRQSLGQGLEFLIYFQGNSAPDKSGLPSDRFSAERTGGSVSTLTIQRTQQEDSAVYLCASSPKGNEQFFGPGTRLTVL.

In its sample, this clonotype was seen many times. J is TRBJ1-2 and V is TRBV20-1; D is possibly TRBD1 (5 bases). Germline values: CDR1 DFQATT, CDR2 SNEGSKA (reference sequence). V was clipped by 2 bases and J by 6 bases, with 10 bases between them. This CDR3 is 12 amino acids long. The CDR3 DNA follows: TGCAGTGCTAGACAGGGAGGGGATGGCTACACCTTC. Translated, it gives CSARQGGDGYTF.

The rearrangement joins TRBV5-1 to TRBJ1-1; perhaps TRBD1 as D (6 bases). V shed 4 bases and J shed 1 base, with 14 bases lying between them. Germline V gene lookup returns CDR1 SGHRS and CDR2 YFSETQ. CDR3 length: 15 residues. For the CDR3, the DNA is TGCGCCAGCAGCCCGTACCGACAGGAGAACACTGAAGCTTTCTTT. It yields the protein CASSPYRQENTEAFF.

Only a few counts were recorded for this clonotype. This may be a read error, as it is one base from a much larger clone. This chain connects TRBV20-1 to TRBJ2-1, with D possibly TRBD1 on 5 matching bases. The J call may be in error: the DNA end matches TRBJ2-7 better. From germline, CDR1 is DFQATT and CDR2 SNEGSKA (reference sequence). The CDR3 totals 14 residues. The CDR3 sequence is CSARGGPSYNEQYF. In nucleotides, the CDR3 is TGCAGTGCAAGGGGCGGACCCTCCTACAATGAGCAGTACTTC.

V usage is TRBV2 and J usage is TRBJ1-2; the D gene is possibly TRBD1 (5 bases). The CDR3 is 15 amino acids. Germline V lookup: CDR1 SNHLY, CDR2 FYNNEI. Trimming shortened V by 6 bases and J by 4 bases, and 18 bases separated the two germline ends. CDR3 protein: CASSSTAAGGYGYTF. CDR3 DNA sequence: TGTGCCAGCAGCTCGACAGCGGCCGGTGGCTATGGCTACACCTTC.

The table lists this clonotype with many counts. This sequence joins TRBV10-3 and TRBJ1-1, with D possibly TRBD1 on 5 matching bases. This CDR3 spans 14 amino acids. The ends were cut back, 3 bases at V and 3 bases at J, with 11 bases in the middle. Germline CDR1 is ENHRY and CDR2 is SYGVKD. Here the CDR3 reads CAISERGRDTEAFF. Here the CDR3 DNA reads TGTGCCATCAGTGAACGGGGACGGGACACTGAAGCTTTCTTT.

This clonotype occurred many times. The chain couples TRBV7-2 to TRBJ2-7, with D uncertain. CDR1 is SGHTA, CDR2 FQGNSA, per germline. CDR3 length: 11 residues. Between the trimmed V and J ends, which lost 4 bases and 5 bases, there was a span of 6 bases. DNA of the CDR3: TGTGCCAGCAGCTCCCATGACGAGCAGTACTTC. Protein sequence: CASSSHDEQYF.

Concerning this clonotype: Its ends do not fully match the called genes, so a read error is possible. The J gene is TRBJ1-1, the V gene TRBV5-1; TRBD1 is a possible D gene (6 bases). The CDR3 totals 16 residues. Germline V gene data show CDR1 as SGHRS and CDR2 as YFSETQ. The CDR3 reads CASSLDGQGRGTEVFF. The CDR3 nucleotides are TGCGCCAGCAGCTTGGACGGCCAGGGGCGAGGCACTGAAGTTTTCTTT.